This TCR beta chain is from a study of Ad26.COV2.S vaccination and SARS-CoV-2 variants. This sample's treatment: around 19 received Ad26.COV2.S at low or high dose, single or two shots; several received placebo; per-sample allocation not given. The study sampled participants on day 63 after the first vaccine or placebo injection. Profiling relied on immunoSEQ multiplex PCR, and the TCRdb table lists in-frame clones only, not all of them. Of some 340,000 clones in the sample, around 84% were seen once. Between the trimmed V and J ends, which lost 5 bases and 3 bases, there was a span of 19 bases. Germline V CDR1 and CDR2: ENHRY, SYGVKD. The CDR3 contains 16 residues.

The input for sequencing was peripheral blood, taken in a trial of Ad26.COV2.S vaccine versus placebo. V is TRBV10-3 and J is TRBJ2-5; D remains unclear. This receptor was identified in a person aged 18-60 years who received the Ad26.COV2.S COVID-19 vaccine or a placebo. This CDR3 reads CAISSIYGDLKETQYF. Here the CDR3 DNA reads TGTGCCATCAGTTCTATTTATGGAGACCTCAAAGAGACCCAGTACTTC.